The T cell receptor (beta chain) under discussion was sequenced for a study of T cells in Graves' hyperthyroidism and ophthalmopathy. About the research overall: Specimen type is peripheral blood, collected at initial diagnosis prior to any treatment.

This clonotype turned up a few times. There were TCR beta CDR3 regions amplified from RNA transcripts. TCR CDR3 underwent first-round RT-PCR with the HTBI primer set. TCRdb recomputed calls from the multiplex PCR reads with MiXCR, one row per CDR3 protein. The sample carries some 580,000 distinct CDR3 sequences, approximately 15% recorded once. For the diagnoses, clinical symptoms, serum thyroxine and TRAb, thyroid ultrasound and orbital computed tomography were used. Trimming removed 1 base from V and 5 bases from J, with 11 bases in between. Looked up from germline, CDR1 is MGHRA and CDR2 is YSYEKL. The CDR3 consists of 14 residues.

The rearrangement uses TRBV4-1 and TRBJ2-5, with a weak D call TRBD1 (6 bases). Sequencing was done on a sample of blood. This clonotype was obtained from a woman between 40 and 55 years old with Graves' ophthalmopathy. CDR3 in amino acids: CASSQGNRAETQYF. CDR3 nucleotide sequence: TGCGCCAGCAGCCAAGGGAACAGGGCGGAGACCCAGTACTTC.